This T cell receptor (beta chain) is drawn from a study of blood T cell repertoires in COVID-19 (dated by TCRdb to about 2020). Regarding the complete study: The collaborator samples originated in the United States, Italy and Spain and spanned the acute and convalescent phases of COVID-19. Where available, HLA class I and class II types were obtained from metadata supplied by the sample provider rather than from assay-based typing. A freely available public database, intended as a resource for researchers studying the immune response to SARS-CoV-2, is where the repertoires were released. The dataset comprised deeply sampled blood TCRbeta repertoires from subjects exposed to, actively infected with, or recovered from COVID-19. Samples were obtained from the ongoing ImmuneRACE study (first 160 participants) and from 950 to 1,500 subjects provided by 6 global collaborators. The sample metadata nearly always contained a de-identified subject ID, COVID-19 status, age in years and sex. The prospective study material was composed of cDNA or gDNA derived from T cells, B-cell-depleted T cells, or PBMCs.

V has 2 bases trimmed and J has 5 bases trimmed; junction bases matching no gene number 13. The CDR3 contains 17 residues, cysteine and phenylalanine counted. The kept DNA is CDR3 alone, 51 bases in frame from the first base. Based on the germline V gene, the CDR1 and CDR2 sequences are ENHRY and SYGVKD. Paper-wide results and their limitations: The quantity of clinical and demographic metadata differed by source and by participant and was supplied without curation.

The count of this clone is one. No antigen is known for it. No much larger clone exists at a distance of one base, and base qualities are not known. TCRbeta CDR3 regions were amplified from genomic DNA by means of the immunoSEQ Assay, a bias-controlled multiplex PCR. The study's processing was this. The number of nucleated cells in each sample was estimated from the amplification of reference gene primers within the assay. Sequence reads were collapsed and filtered to measure the absolute abundance of every unique TCRbeta CDR3 rearrangement. Productive Simpson clonality was computed per sample as the square root of Simpson's diversity index over productive rearrangements. Sourced from immuneACCESS, this table was stored by TCRdb with only in-frame sequences that have V and J called. A share of the clones is absent; for the studies checked, an unresolved V gene accounts for under half, and the remainder has no known explanation. Clonal size and the V and J genes are those of that table, whereas D and trimming came from the DNA. This sample comprises around 380,000 clones, more than 75% of them detected only once. Of the sample, approximately 1.2% is held by the ten largest clones.

Enrolling through a virtual design, the prospective study's participants ranged in age from about 18 to 89 years and lived across 24 United States geographic areas. To assign participants to cohorts, the prospective study relied on clinical history that participants themselves reported in a screening survey and a study questionnaire. For ImmuneRACE Cohort 3, a participant was defined as recovered based on two consecutive negative NP/OP PCR tests, clearance by a healthcare professional, or resolution of symptoms. In the prospective study, mobile phlebotomists collected whole blood, serum and a nasopharyngeal or oropharyngeal swab from each participant. Additional blood draws and questionnaires over an approximately 2-month period could optionally be provided by prospective study participants. Before DNA extraction, prospective study blood samples were shipped either frozen or at room temperature.

The sequenced sample consisted of PBMCs or T cells enriched from blood (not recorded which). The sequence links TRBV10-3 to TRBJ1-2; TRBD1 lines up with 8 middle nucleotides. The clonotype was recovered from a man aged 30 to 45 who had recovered from COVID-19. At the DNA level, the sequence is TGTGCCATCAGTGAGAGGGCAGGGGGCTTCCGGGGATATGGCTACACCTTC. It specifies CAISERAGGFRGYGYTF.